This T cell receptor (beta chain) came from a study of blood T cell repertoires in COVID-19. Overall study context: Nucleic acid was either cDNA or gDNA, and it came from T cells, B-cell-depleted T cells, or PBMCs.

The authors' processing: It was from reference gene primer amplification that nucleated cell counts were estimated. Using immunoSEQ multiplex PCR, the repertoire was profiled, and TCRdb retains in-frame clones only, with some absent. That table gives V, J and clone size, and the DNA gave D and trimming. The table lists about 160,000 clones, 85% to 95% of them singletons. CDR1 and CDR2 from the germline V gene are SQVTM and ANQGSEA. This CDR3 has 13 amino acids. Trimming removed 5 bases at V and 0 bases at J, with 10 bases between. The sequence came from a woman between 45 and 65 years old with acute or convalescent COVID-19. The chain links TRBV29-1 to TRBJ2-5; no clear D. Sequencing was done on a sample of peripheral blood. CDR3 nucleotide sequence: TGCAGCGTTTCGGGTCCGCACCAAGAGACCCAGTACTTC. Translated: CSVSGPHQETQYF.